The present T cell receptor beta chain was sequenced within a study of blood T cell repertoires in COVID-19. Overall study: COVID-19 samples, acute and convalescent, were from the United States, Italy and Spain.

The CDR3 runs to 13 residues. Trimming pared 3 bases from V and 5 bases from J, leaving 9 bases between. The repertoire was sequenced with immunoSEQ multiplex PCR; TCRdb's copy has only in-frame clones and lacks some. This sample has some 240,000 clones; around 83% occur once, and the top ten carry 1.5%. The sequencing sample was made of peripheral blood. The rearrangement links TRBV12-3 or TRBV12-4 to TRBJ2-3; maybe TRBD1 (5 bases). This clonotype was obtained from a woman in her 40s who had recovered from COVID-19. The DNA for the CDR3 is TGTGCCAGCAGTTTGAGAAGGGGAGATACGCAGTATTTT. Its protein product is CASSLRRGDTQYF.